A single sample gave rise to the 30 T cell receptor beta chains below, sequenced in a study of Tregs in tolerant kidney transplant recipients. The method was immunoSEQ multiplex PCR; TCRdb's version includes in-frame clones alone and lacks a portion of them. The data contain about 240,000 clones, 80% to 85% of them singletons. The sequencing input was CD4+ T cells from blood. Receptor source: a human donor in good health.

This chain links TRBV11-3 with TRBJ2-1; 7 bases match TRBD1. The V segment lost 0 bases and the J segment 15 bases; nucleotides outside the gene matches: 8. CDR1 SGHNT and CDR2 YENEEA come from the germline V gene. This CDR3 has 13 residues. The CDR3 spells CASSLDRRQGPFF. In DNA form, the CDR3 reads TGTGCCAGCAGCTTAGATCGGAGACAGGGACCGTTCTTC. The variable domain in full, completed from reference TRBV11-3 and TRBJ2-1, reads EAGVVQSPRYKIIEKKQPVAFWCNPISGHNTLYWYLQNLGQGPELLIRYENEEAVDDSQLPKDRFSAERLKGVDSTLKIQPAELGDSAVYLCASSLDRRQGPFFGPGTRLTVL.

CDR3 in DNA: TGTGCCAGTTACAGGGGAAACACCGGGGAGCTGTTTTTT. This translates into CASYRGNTGELFF. The V gene is TRBV6-6, the J gene TRBJ2-2; TRBD1 agrees at 7 bases. V was pared by 9 bases and J by 2 bases, with 3 bases of the junction left unmatched. The CDR3 sequence is 13 residues long. Germline V gene sequence: CDR1 MNHNY, CDR2 SVGAGI (reference sequence).

The chain joins TRBV5-1 to TRBJ1-6, with D possibly being TRBD1 (5 bases). V gave up 3 bases and J gave up 7 bases, with 17 bases separating them. The CDR3 has 16 amino acids. From germline, CDR1 is SGHRS and CDR2 YFSETQ. CDR3 region: CASSSMGLTPNSPLHF. The CDR3 DNA follows: TGCGCCAGCAGCTCAATGGGACTTACCCCAAATTCACCCCTCCACTTT. The whole variable domain, filled in from reference TRBV5-1 and TRBJ1-6, reads KAGVTQTPRYLIKTRGQQVTLSCSPISGHRSVSWYQQTPGQGLQFLFEYFSETQRNKGNFPGRFSGRQFSNSRSEMNVSTLELGDSALYLCASSSMGLTPNSPLHFGNGTRLTVT.

The chain has TRBV6-5 and TRBJ2-5; possibly TRBD2 for D (6 bases). Trimming cost V 6 bases and J 4 bases, with 12 bases left between them. The CDR3 contains 13 residues. Germline CDR1 is MNHEY and CDR2 is SVGAGI. As DNA, the CDR3 is TGTGCCAGCAGCCACGGGGGTCCAGAGACCCAGTACTTC. Translating it yields CASSHGGPETQYF.

This chain connects TRBV7-9 to TRBJ1-5; 8 bases agree with TRBD1. CDR1 and CDR2 (germline): SEHNR, FQNEAQ (reference sequence). The ends lost 4 bases at V and 4 bases at J; junction bases unmatched: 3. CDR3 length: 14 amino acids. The CDR3 here is CASSYTGGNQPQHF. In DNA form, the CDR3 reads TGTGCCAGCAGCTATACAGGGGGAAATCAGCCCCAGCATTTT.

V gene TRBV2 combines with J gene TRBJ1-3; no firm D call. V was clipped by 2 bases and J by 1 base, with 6 bases between them. Germline loops: CDR1 SNHLY, CDR2 FYNNEI. The CDR3 runs to 14 residues. CDR3 protein: CASSEFQSGNTIYF. CDR3 sequence (DNA): TGTGCCAGCAGTGAATTCCAATCTGGAAACACCATATATTTT.

Concerning this clone: At one end, the junction sequence differs from germline, possibly due to a read error. The gene calls are TRBV5-1 and TRBJ2-7; TRBD1 might be the D (5 bases). This CDR3 spans 14 amino acids. Germline CDR1 is SGHRS and CDR2 is YFSETQ. The CDR3 spells CASQEGVFRYEQHF. The CDR3 DNA reads as TGCGCCAGCCAAGAAGGGGTCTTTAGATACGAGCAGCACTTC.

In this sample, this clone turned up once. The same CDR3 arises from other DNA sequences in this sample as well. This chain links TRBV30 with TRBJ2-7; a weak D match, TRBD1 (6 bases). Germline V CDR1 and CDR2: GTSNPN, SVGIG (reference sequence). The V end was cut by 0 bases, the J end by 6 bases, with 15 bases between. The CDR3 contains 14 residues. CDR3 region: CAWSVLWGQGEQYF. In nucleotides, the CDR3 is TGTGCCTGGAGTGTACTTTGGGGGCAGGGCGAGCAGTACTTC. The variable domain in full, with the rest retrieved from reference TRBV30 and TRBJ2-7, is SQTIHQWPATLVQPVGSPLSLECTVEGTSNPNLYWYRQAAGRGLQLLFYSVGIGQISSEVPQNLSASRPQDRQFILSSKKLLLSDSGFYLCAWSVLWGQGEQYFGPGTRLTVT.

The V gene is TRBV6-6, the J gene TRBJ1-2; D is unresolved. The CDR3 sequence is 13 residues long. Per the germline V gene, CDR1 is MNHNY and CDR2 is SVGAGI (reference sequence). V lost 10 bases and J 1 base, leaving 13 bases between the germline ends. CDR3 nucleotide sequence: TGTGCCACCATTATGAGGCTTAACTATGGCTACACCTTC. It translates to CATIMRLNYGYTF.

The V gene is TRBV6-5, the J gene TRBJ1-2, with a tentative D call TRBD1 (6 bases). Germline V gives CDR1 MNHEY, CDR2 SVGAGI. This CDR3 contains 14 residues. Trimming pared 7 bases from V and 4 bases from J, leaving 16 bases between. The CDR3 sequence: CASTRAGQIYGYTF. The CDR3 DNA reads as TGTGCCAGCACACGCGCCGGACAGATCTATGGCTACACCTTC.

V usage is TRBV10-1 and J usage is TRBJ2-1, with TRBD2 matching 13 bases. From germline, CDR1 is WNHNN and CDR2 SYGVQD (reference sequence). V was clipped by 3 bases and J by 8 bases; unmatched bases: 4. The CDR3 has 15 residues. The CDR3 loop reads CASSDTSGRAHEQFF. CDR3 DNA sequence: TGCGCCAGCAGTGACACTAGCGGGAGGGCTCATGAGCAGTTCTTC.

J is TRBJ2-3 and V is TRBV9; D not certain. Germline V gene data show CDR1 as SGDLS and CDR2 as YYNGEE. V lost 3 bases, J lost 2 bases, and 4 bases lay in between. The CDR3 has 12 residues. The CDR3 is CASSANTDTQYF. Written as DNA, the CDR3 is TGTGCCAGCAGCGCCAACACAGATACGCAGTATTTT.

This rearrangement joins TRBV5-1 to TRBJ1-2; 9 bases align to TRBD1. The CDR3 sequence is 13 residues long. Germline trimming cut 2 bases from V and 10 bases from J; bases unmatched to any gene: 6. Germline loops: CDR1 SGHRS, CDR2 YFSETQ. The CDR3 protein is CASSFPGQGDYTF. CDR3 nucleotides: TGCGCCAGCAGCTTCCCGGGACAGGGAGACTACACCTTC.

The chain couples TRBV6-1 to TRBJ2-7; D ambiguous. Trimming removed 1 base from V and 1 base from J, with 5 bases in between. The germline V gene has CDR1 MNHNS and CDR2 SASEGT. This CDR3 has 13 amino acids. CDR3 in DNA: TGTGCCAGCAGTGAAGGGCCGTCCTACGAGCAGTACTTC. Translating it yields CASSEGPSYEQYF.

The chain recombines TRBV29-1 with TRBJ2-1; 10 bases are shared with TRBD2. V lost 6 bases and J lost 0; bases outside the gene matches: 8. CDR3 length: 16 residues. Germline CDR1 and CDR2: SQVTM and ANQGSEA. The CDR3 sequence: CSVLRVAGGSYNEQFF. The CDR3 DNA reads as TGCAGCGTCCTGCGGGTAGCGGGGGGCTCCTACAATGAGCAGTTCTTC.

This clone appeared a single time. V usage is TRBV30 and J usage is TRBJ1-3, with TRBD1 matching 7 bases. The CDR3 sequence is 13 residues long. Trimming cost V 7 bases and J 3 bases; bases outside gene matches: 6. Germline V lookup: CDR1 GTSNPN, CDR2 SVGIG (reference sequence). The CDR3 loop is CALDRVGGNTIYF. CDR3 DNA: TGTGCCTTAGACAGGGTCGGTGGAAACACCATATATTTT.

CDR3 bases: TGCAGCGCCCAGGTCGATGAGCAGTTCTTC. Amino acids: CSAQVDEQFF. V is TRBV29-1 and J is TRBJ2-1, with D unclear. V was cut by 7 bases and J by 8 bases, with 9 bases left in between. Germline V gene sequence: CDR1 SQVTM, CDR2 ANQGSEA. This CDR3 comprises 10 residues.

The CDR3 is CASSQGSGYTEAFF. The CDR3 DNA sequence: TGTGCCAGCAGCCAAGGTTCGGGGTACACTGAAGCTTTCTTT. The V call is TRBV4-2, the J call TRBJ1-1; unclear D gene. Trimming cost V 1 base and J 3 bases, with 9 bases left between them. The CDR3 runs to 14 residues. CDR1 and CDR2 (germline): LGHNA, YNFKEQ.

This chain links TRBV10-3 with TRBJ1-1; D is uncertain. Trimming shortened V by 8 bases and J by 4 bases, and 8 bases separated the two germline ends. Germline assignment: CDR1 ENHRY and CDR2 SYGVKD. The CDR3 loop spans 11 amino acids. The CDR3 DNA is TGTGCCATCGGAAGATCCACTGAAGCTTTCTTT. Protein sequence: CAIGRSTEAFF.

The genes are TRBV10-3 and TRBJ2-1, with 7 bases aligning to TRBD1. Germline CDR1 and CDR2: ENHRY and SYGVKD. After removal of 2 bases from V and 2 bases from J, the junction contained 3 bases not matched to a gene. The CDR3 contains 15 residues. The CDR3 is CAISERQGAYNEQFF. The CDR3 nucleotides are TGTGCCATCAGTGAGAGACAGGGAGCCTACAATGAGCAGTTCTTC.

J is TRBJ2-2 and V is TRBV7-8, with 8 nucleotides matching TRBD1. Germline V gene lookup returns CDR1 SGHVS and CDR2 FQNEAQ. V gave up 5 bases and J gave up 0 bases; unmatched junction bases: 5. The CDR3 length is 16 residues. As DNA, the CDR3 is TGTGCCAGCAGCCGACAGGGGTTCGCGAACACCGGGGAGCTGTTTTTT. This gives the protein CASSRQGFANTGELFF.

V usage is TRBV29-1 and J usage is TRBJ2-5; D unclear. The germline V gene has CDR1 SQVTM and CDR2 ANQGSEA. The length of the CDR3 is 12 residues. The germline V and J ends were trimmed by 5 bases and 2 bases, with 9 bases remaining between them. CDR3 loop: CSVFPPQETQYF. DNA for the CDR3: TGCAGCGTTTTCCCCCCACAAGAGACCCAGTACTTC.

This clone showed up just a few times. The chain employs TRBV11-3 and TRBJ1-1; D ambiguous. From germline, CDR1 is SGHNT and CDR2 YENEEA. Trimming pared 5 bases from V and 1 base from J, leaving 5 bases between. This CDR3 has 12 amino acids. The DNA of the CDR3 is TGTGCCAGCAGCCGACAGAACACTGAAGCTTTCTTT. Its protein product is CASSRQNTEAFF.

The chain carries TRBV6-6 and TRBJ1-1, with D hard to call. V shed 2 bases and J shed 4 bases, with 11 bases lying between them. The V gene's germline CDR1 is MNHNY and CDR2 SVGAGI (reference sequence). The CDR3 consists of 14 residues. DNA for the CDR3: TGTGCCAGCAGTTACCCCACAGTGTCCACTGAAGCTTTCTTT. Its protein is CASSYPTVSTEAFF.

This rearrangement joins TRBV5-4 to TRBJ2-4; 7 nucleotides agree with TRBD1. The CDR3 extends over 14 amino acids. Germline-derived CDR1 and CDR2 are SGHNT and YYREEE (reference sequence). With V trimmed by 6 bases and J by 8 bases, 11 bases remained unmatched. The CDR3 nucleotides are TGTGCCAGCACCGTGGAAAGGGGGCTCGACATTCAGTACTTC. As protein: CASTVERGLDIQYF.

The rearrangement joins TRBV2 to TRBJ2-1; 9 positions agree with TRBD2. The CDR3 totals 21 residues. CDR1 is SNHLY and CDR2 is FYNNEI in the germline V gene. The junction had 26 bases not matched to a gene; V was cut back by 6 bases and J by 5 bases. CDR3 protein: CASRTLNGNLHSGSLDNEQFF. The CDR3 nucleotides are TGTGCCAGCAGGACCCTCAATGGGAACCTTCATAGCGGGAGTCTGGACAATGAGCAGTTCTTC. The whole variable domain, filled in from reference TRBV2 and TRBJ2-1, reads EPEVTQTPSHQVTQMGQEVILRCVPISNHLYFYWYRQILGQKVEFLVSFYNNEISEKSEIFDDQFSVERPDGSNFTLKIRSTKLEDSAMYFCASRTLNGNLHSGSLDNEQFFGPGTRLTVL.

The rearrangement links TRBV29-1 to TRBJ1-2; 9 positions match TRBD1. The CDR3 spans 11 residues. The V gene end was trimmed by 6 bases and the J gene end by 8 bases; junction bases not matched to a gene: 4. The germline CDR1 and CDR2 sequences are SQVTM and ANQGSEA. The CDR3 here is CSVLQGAGYTF. CDR3 nucleotides: TGCAGCGTGTTACAGGGGGCGGGCTACACCTTC.

This clone came up a few times. This chain links TRBV2 with TRBJ2-3; TRBD1 might be the D (6 bases). The V end was cut by 6 bases, the J end by 2 bases, with 12 bases between. The V gene's germline CDR1 is SNHLY and CDR2 FYNNEI. This CDR3 is built from 14 residues. This CDR3 reads CASRKGQTTDTQYF. CDR3 DNA sequence: TGTGCCAGCAGAAAAGGACAGACCACAGATACGCAGTATTTT.

The V and J genes are TRBV30 and TRBJ1-1; no clear D. CDR1 is GTSNPN and CDR2 is SVGIG in the germline V gene (reference sequence). V was pared by 0 bases and J by 3 bases, with 8 bases between. The CDR3 covers 13 residues. In DNA, the CDR3 is TGTGCCTGGAGTGTGGCTCGGTACACTGAAGCTTTCTTT. It specifies CAWSVARYTEAFF. The full variable domain, completed using reference TRBV30 and TRBJ1-1, is SQTIHQWPATLVQPVGSPLSLECTVEGTSNPNLYWYRQAAGRGLQLLFYSVGIGQISSEVPQNLSASRPQDRQFILSSKKLLLSDSGFYLCAWSVARYTEAFFGQGTRLTVV.

The chain uses TRBV5-4 and TRBJ2-7; D is possibly TRBD2 (6 bases). The V end lost 2 bases, the J end lost 2 bases, and 8 bases lay between the germline ends. The CDR3 covers 13 residues. Germline V gene sequence: CDR1 SGHNT, CDR2 YYREEE (reference sequence). DNA for the CDR3: TGTGCCAGCAGCTTCCCGGGGGCCTACGAGCAGTACTTC. It encodes CASSFPGAYEQYF.